This T cell receptor (beta chain) was profiled in a study of T cell responses to AZD1222 COVID-19 vaccine. Across the study: Pooled samples include second doses given at about 4 or 12 weeks.

The data were produced by immunoSEQ multiplex PCR, yet TCRdb's version contains in-frame clones alone and is incomplete. Here the sample spans 100,000 or so clones, roughly 90% being singletons. Remarks on this clone: Its antigen is currently unknown.

Findings and limits, study-wide: Nearly half of spike-specific TCRs reportedly go after variant regions that carry no mutations. Possibly, clonal diversity was underestimated; donors were largely white British and included more females. Among those given AZD1222, only six or seven were seropositive at baseline.

CDR3 length equals 15 residues. Germline V lookup: CDR1 MNHEY, CDR2 SMNVEV (reference sequence). V lost 3 bases to trimming and J lost 6 bases, with 15 bases between them. V usage is TRBV27 and J usage is TRBJ2-1; no clear D gene. The receptor's source is an adult in good health. The sequenced sample was peripheral blood, obtained on day 0 of AZD1222 vaccination. CDR3 nucleotide sequence: TGTGCCAGCAGTTTCCGGGTTCACGTCGGCAATGAGCAGTTCTTC. It codes for CASSFRVHVGNEQFF.